A selection of T cell receptor beta chains follows, all from one sample in a study of cytotoxic CD8 clonotypes in ibrutinib-treated CLL. Method: immunoSEQ multiplex PCR; TCRdb's copy keeps in-frame clones and lacks some. The sample carries some 120,000 clones, under 90% recorded once. The sequencing used PBMCs, collected after 24 months of ibrutinib treatment. The receptors shown here come from a human donor with chronic lymphocytic leukemia. CDR3s include the opening cysteine and the closing phenylalanine or tryptophan. Fields, in order: clone size, D gene, V gene, J gene, CDR3 protein, CDR3 DNA. D genes are given only for firm matches. Part of the rows lack a size; the others show once, few, many or a class for expanded clones.

>.|.|TRBV6-5|TRBJ2-2
CASSFGQGTNTGELFF
TGTGCCAGCAGTTTTGGTCAGGGGACGAACACCGGGGAGCTGTTTTTT
>.|TRBD1|TRBV19|TRBJ1-6
CASSTNRGGNSPLHF
TGTGCCAGTAGTACCAACAGGGGTGGCAATTCACCCCTCCACTTT
>.|.|TRBV11-3|TRBJ2-2
CASSIRVTGELFF
TGTGCCAGCAGCATCAGGGTTACCGGGGAGCTGTTTTTT
>.|.|TRBV6-1|TRBJ1-5
CASSAGPNQPQHF
TGTGCCAGCAGTGCCGGACCTAATCAGCCCCAGCATTTT
>.|.|TRBV27|TRBJ2-7
CASRQYGGPHSYEQYF
TGTGCCAGCAGACAATACGGGGGGCCGCACTCCTACGAGCAGTACTTC
>.|.|TRBV6-6|TRBJ2-7
CASIKQETYEQYF
TGTGCCAGTATCAAACAGGAGACCTACGAGCAGTACTTC
>.|.|TRBV6-1|TRBJ1-1
CASKQGVATEAFF
TGTGCCAGTAAACAGGGAGTGGCCACTGAAGCTTTCTTT
>.|.|TRBV5-1|TRBJ1-1
CASSLSSNTEAFF
TGCGCCAGCAGCTTGAGCAGTAACACTGAAGCTTTCTTT
>.|.|TRBV11-2|TRBJ1-1
CASSLVFRETFNTEAFF
TGTGCCAGCAGCTTAGTTTTCCGGGAGACCTTCAACACTGAAGCTTTCTTT
>.|TRBD1|TRBV7-8|TRBJ2-5
CASSFIGTAQETQYF
TGTGCCAGCAGCTTTATAGGGACAGCCCAAGAGACCCAGTACTTC
>.|.|TRBV6-1|TRBJ1-5
CASSSGYQQPQHF
TGTGCCAGCAGTTCAGGGTATCAACAGCCCCAGCATTTT
>.|TRBD1|TRBV2|TRBJ1-6
CASSRDRGSPLHF
TGTGCCAGCAGTCGGGACAGGGGTTCACCCCTCCACTTT
>.|.|TRBV4-1|TRBJ2-3
CASSQVLITDTQYF
TGCGCCAGCAGCCAAGTTCTGATCACAGATACGCAGTATTTT
>few|TRBD1|TRBV19|TRBJ1-4
CASSVTGSEKLFF
TGTGCCAGTAGTGTGACAGGGAGTGAAAAACTGTTTTTT
>.|.|TRBV12-5|TRBJ2-7
CASGRLAYEQYF
TGTGCTAGTGGCCGACTTGCCTACGAGCAGTACTTC
>.|TRBD1|TRBV6-1|TRBJ1-2
CASRDRGVNYGYTF
TGTGCCAGCAGAGACAGGGGCGTAAACTATGGCTACACCTTC
>.|.|TRBV6-5|TRBJ1-3
CATLGGSGNTIYF
TGTGCCACCCTTGGGGGTTCTGGAAACACCATATATTTT
>.|TRBD1|TRBV18|TRBJ1-5
CASSPAGTGGVGNSNQPQHF
TGTGCCAGCTCACCAGCCGGGACAGGGGGCGTTGGGAATAGCAATCAGCCCCAGCATTTT
>.|.|TRBV28|TRBJ1-5
CASSSVIRSQPQHF
TGTGCCAGCAGTTCGGTGATTCGGAGTCAGCCCCAGCATTTT
>.|.|TRBV6-5|TRBJ2-3
CAVGGRPDTQYF
TGTGCCGTAGGGGGGAGGCCAGATACGCAGTATTTT
>.|.|TRBV11-2|TRBJ1-6
CASSSSRGGRSSYNSPLHF
TGTGCCAGCAGCTCGAGCCGGGGGGGTAGAAGCTCCTATAATTCACCCCTCCACTTT
>.|.|TRBV18|TRBJ2-5
CASSPSGGHQETQYF
TGTGCCAGCTCACCCTCGGGGGGACATCAAGAGACCCAGTACTTC
>.|.|TRBV7-2|TRBJ1-5
CASSPAANQPQHF
TGTGCCAGCAGTCCCGCCGCGAATCAGCCCCAGCATTTT
>.|.|TRBV7-9|TRBJ2-2
CASSLAMPTNTGELFF
TGTGCCAGCAGCTTAGCGATGCCCACGAACACCGGGGAGCTGTTTTTT
>.|TRBD1|TRBV30|TRBJ2-2
CAWTTGQGNTGELFF
TGTGCCTGGACCACAGGACAGGGGAACACCGGGGAGCTGTTTTTT
>.|.|TRBV18|TRBJ2-5
CASSPTGRETQYF
TGTGCCAGCTCACCAACAGGGAGGGAGACCCAGTACTTC
>.|TRBD1|TRBV5-1|TRBJ2-2
CASSLWGQGSTGELFF
TGCGCCAGCAGCTTGTGGGGACAGGGTAGTACCGGGGAGCTGTTTTTT
>.|TRBD1|TRBV6-6|TRBJ2-5
CASSQNRGRETQYF
TGTGCCAGCAGCCAGAACAGGGGGCGAGAGACCCAGTACTTC
>few|TRBD1|TRBV19|TRBJ2-1
CASSTRDRGRSEQFF
TGTGCCAGTAGTACCCGGGACAGGGGGCGTAGTGAGCAGTTCTTC
>.|TRBD2|TRBV12-5|TRBJ2-5
CASGASGRGETQYF
TGTGCTAGTGGGGCTAGCGGGAGGGGGGAGACCCAGTACTTC
>.|.|TRBV2|TRBJ2-3
CASSDSPMTDTQYF
TGTGCCAGCAGTGACAGTCCGATGACAGATACGCAGTATTTT
>.|.|TRBV19|TRBJ2-5
CASSITGTGAQYF
TGTGCCAGTAGTATCACGGGGACGGGGGCCCAGTACTTC
>few|.|TRBV10-1|TRBJ1-1
CASSERGRTEAFF
TGCGCCAGCAGTGAACGGGGGAGGACTGAAGCTTTCTTT
>.|.|TRBV10-3|TRBJ2-7
CAISTGPDYEQYF
TGTGCCATCAGTACAGGGCCCGACTACGAGCAGTACTTC
>.|.|TRBV19|TRBJ2-3
CATRGINLGTDTQYF
TGTGCCACCCGCGGGATCAATTTGGGCACAGATACGCAGTATTTT
>.|.|TRBV19|TRBJ1-1
CASSTKDSLAFF
TGTGCCAGTAGTACTAAGGACAGTTTGGCTTTCTTT
>.|TRBD2|TRBV4-1|TRBJ2-3
CASSQGLAEDTQYF
TGCGCCAGCAGCCAGGGACTAGCGGAAGATACGCAGTATTTT
>.|.|TRBV27|TRBJ1-2
CASSPDPTVVYGYTF
TGTGCCAGCAGTCCGGACCCGACAGTAGTCTATGGCTACACCTTC
>.|TRBD1|TRBV18|TRBJ1-1
CASSPFRGGETEAFF
TGTGCCAGCTCACCATTCAGGGGGGGCGAGACTGAAGCTTTCTTT
>.|.|TRBV12-5|TRBJ1-6
CASLGLPNSPLHF
TGTGCTAGTCTCGGGCTTCCTAATTCACCCCTCCACTTT
>.|TRBD1|TRBV7-3|TRBJ1-1
CASRQGGNTEAFF
TGTGCCAGCCGACAGGGGGGGAACACTGAAGCTTTCTTT
>.|.|TRBV9|TRBJ1-1
CASSVEGGSTEAFF
TGTGCCAGCAGCGTAGAGGGGGGGAGCACTGAAGCTTTCTTT
>.|.|TRBV15|TRBJ2-1
CATSRGGQEDEQFF
TGTGCCACCAGCAGAGGCGGACAAGAGGATGAGCAGTTCTTC
>.|.|TRBV7-2|TRBJ1-6
CASSLDRARSPLHF
TGTGCCAGCAGCTTAGACAGGGCTCGATCACCCCTCCACTTT
>.|.|TRBV19|TRBJ1-2
CASSIRQSYGYTF
TGTGCCAGTAGTATACGCCAAAGCTATGGCTACACCTTC
>.|TRBD2|TRBV18|TRBJ2-5
CASSPGTSGGSQETQYF
TGTGCCAGCTCACCTGGGACTAGCGGGGGAAGCCAAGAGACCCAGTACTTC
>.|TRBD1|TRBV27|TRBJ2-7
CASSRGTGGDEQYF
TGTGCCAGCAGTCGCGGGACAGGGGGCGACGAGCAGTACTTC
>.|.|TRBV18|TRBJ1-3
CASSPETVSGNTIYF
TGTGCCAGCTCACCCGAGACAGTCTCTGGAAACACCATATATTTT
>.|TRBD1|TRBV4-3|TRBJ2-2
CASSQAGQPTGELFF
TGCGCCAGCAGCCAAGCGGGACAGCCAACCGGGGAGCTGTTTTTT
>.|TRBD2|TRBV27|TRBJ2-7
CASGLAGGHEQYF
TGTGCCAGCGGATTAGCGGGGGGGCACGAGCAGTACTTC
>.|.|TRBV5-1|TRBJ2-7
CASSLEGVGFSYEQYF
TGCGCCAGCAGCTTGGAGGGGGTAGGGTTCTCCTACGAGCAGTACTTC
>.|.|TRBV10-1|TRBJ1-1
CASSSFANTEAFF
TGCGCCAGCAGTTCTTTTGCGAACACTGAAGCTTTCTTT
>once|.|TRBV19|TRBJ1-5
CASSTGLGGQPQHF
TGTGCCAGTAGTACCGGTTTGGGCGGTCAGCCCCAGCATTTT
>.|TRBD1|TRBV2|TRBJ2-7
CATSGQGVYEQYF
TGTGCCACCTCGGGACAGGGAGTTTACGAGCAGTACTTC
>.|TRBD1|TRBV29-1|TRBJ1-2
CSVEPWTGTYGYTF
TGCAGCGTTGAACCTTGGACAGGGACTTATGGCTACACCTTC
>once|TRBD2|TRBV9|TRBJ2-1
CASSALAGGYNEQFF
TGTGCCAGCAGCGCACTAGCGGGGGGCTACAATGAGCAGTTCTTC
>.|.|TRBV5-4|TRBJ1-2
CASSLGFGRATNYGYTF
TGTGCCAGCAGCTTGGGTTTCGGGAGGGCCACGAACTATGGCTACACCTTC
>.|.|TRBV19|TRBJ1-5
CASGTRGNQPQHF
TGTGCATCCGGGACAAGAGGCAATCAGCCCCAGCATTTT